What follows are 20 T cell receptor beta chains derived from one specimen sequenced in a study of response to subunit inactivated influenza vaccine. TCRdb reprocessed the RT-PCR reads with MiXCR, giving one entry per CDR3 protein. The data hold a few hundred thousand distinct CDR3 sequences, with about a tenth observed a single time. The specimen was PBMCs from blood, collected 45 days after vaccination. The origin of the receptors is a man in his forties or fifties who received an inactivated influenza vaccine.

This rearrangement joins TRBV10-3 to TRBJ1-2, with no clear D. Germline assignment: CDR1 ENHRY and CDR2 SYGVKD. Trimming removed 3 bases at V and 7 bases at J, with 9 bases between. The CDR3 sequence is 12 residues long. CDR3 loop: CAISDLGFGYTF. CDR3 bases: TGTGCCATCAGTGACCTCGGCTTTGGCTACACCTTC.

The sample holds many counts of this clonotype. The chain joins TRBV6-5 to TRBJ1-2, with D hard to call. Germline V lookup: CDR1 MNHEY, CDR2 SVGAGI. V lost 2 bases, J lost 7 bases, and 20 bases lay in between. The length of the CDR3 is 16 residues. The CDR3 here is CASSYEFSGPLLGYTF. CDR3 in DNA: TGTGCCAGCAGTTACGAATTCTCGGGCCCCCTCCTTGGCTACACCTTC.

CDR3 in DNA: TGTGCCAGCAGTTTTTATTGGGGCGGGGAGAGCTCCTACGAGCAGTACTTC. As protein: CASSFYWGGESSYEQYF. V and J are TRBV28 and TRBJ2-7; D might be TRBD2 (6 bases). From germline, CDR1 is MDHEN and CDR2 SYDVKM. There are 17 residues in the CDR3. Deletions cut 3 bases from V and 0 bases from J, with 18 bases between.

The V call is TRBV4-3, the J call TRBJ2-1, with 8 bases identical to TRBD2. This CDR3 is 16 amino acids long. The trim removed 0 bases at V and 7 bases at J, leaving 8 bases unmatched. Germline-derived CDR1 and CDR2 are LGHNA and YSLEER. CDR3 in amino acids: CASSQDGRAILNEQFF. CDR3 in DNA: TGCGCCAGCAGCCAAGACGGGAGGGCCATTTTGAATGAGCAGTTCTTC.

The rearrangement joins TRBV7-2 to TRBJ2-2; 13 bases match TRBD2. V shed 4 bases and J 8 bases; nucleotides not matched to a gene: 4. The CDR3 loop spans 15 amino acids. Germline CDR1 reads SGHTA; CDR2 reads FQGNSA. The CDR3 region is CASSWTSGSEGELFF. Here the CDR3 DNA reads TGTGCCAGCAGCTGGACTAGCGGGAGTGAGGGGGAGCTGTTTTTT.

The rearrangement joins TRBV7-2 to TRBJ2-3; D is unclear. The germline gives CDR1 SGHTA, CDR2 FQGNSA. This CDR3 spans 14 amino acids. The ends were cut back, 4 bases at V and 4 bases at J, with 12 bases in the middle. The CDR3, as DNA: TGTGCCAGCAGCTCACGGAAGGGCGCAGATACGCAGTATTTT. Translation gives CASSSRKGADTQYF.

CDR3 loop: CSVDPQSLGETQYF. CDR3 bases: TGCAGCGTTGATCCACAGAGTTTGGGAGAGACCCAGTACTTC. V usage is TRBV29-1 and J usage is TRBJ2-5; D unresolved. The CDR3 extends over 14 amino acids. V was trimmed by 3 bases and J by 4 bases, leaving 15 bases between them. Germline assignment: CDR1 SQVTM and CDR2 ANQGSEA.

This clonotype occurred a few times. The chain is built from TRBV7-9 and TRBJ2-1; no clear D. The CDR3 covers 14 residues. V gave up 1 base and J gave up 4 bases, with 8 bases separating them. In germline, CDR1 is SEHNR, CDR2 FQNEAQ (reference sequence). The CDR3 bases are TGTGCCAGCAGCTTAGAGTCATTATACAATGAGCAGTTCTTC. It translates to CASSLESLYNEQFF.

V and J are TRBV20-1 and TRBJ1-5, with TRBD1 as a possible D gene (6 bases). V shed 8 bases and J shed 6 bases, with 26 bases lying between them. The CDR3 runs to 16 residues. The germline gives CDR1 DFQATT, CDR2 SNEGSKA (reference sequence). For the CDR3, the DNA is TGCAGTCAACGAGGGGGGCAGGTTGTGTATGGTCAGCCCCAGCATTTT. Protein product: CSQRGGQVVYGQPQHF.

The chain is built from TRBV2 and TRBJ2-7, with D tentatively TRBD1 (5 bases). Trimming removed 5 bases at V and 7 bases at J, with 6 bases between. The germline gives CDR1 SNHLY, CDR2 FYNNEI. The CDR3 spans 10 residues. The CDR3, as DNA: TGTGCCAGCAGTTACAGGGAGCAGTACTTC. It specifies CASSYREQYF.

On this clonotype itself: This may arise from a read error, as a much more abundant clone is one base away. The genes are TRBV29-1 and TRBJ2-7; 8 nucleotides align to TRBD1. Germline V gene data show CDR1 as SQVTM and CDR2 as ANQGSEA. The CDR3 has 13 amino acids. CDR3 nucleotides: TGCAGCGTTGGGACAGGGCCCACCTACGAGGAGTACTTC. Its protein is CSVGTGPTYEEYF.

This clonotype was picked up a small number of times. For the CDR3, the DNA is TGTGCCAGCAGGATGGCGGGAGGGGTGGATACGCAGTATTTT. Amino acid sequence: CASRMAGGVDTQYF. V gene TRBV28 combines with J gene TRBJ2-3, with 9 bases lining up with TRBD2. CDR1 MDHEN and CDR2 SYDVKM come from the germline V gene. The CDR3 consists of 14 residues. V was clipped by 6 bases and J by 6 bases; unmatched bases: 7.

In its sample, this clonotype was seen a few times. The chain carries TRBV18 and TRBJ2-6; TRBD1 might be the D (6 bases). The CDR3 runs to 18 residues. V shed 4 bases and J shed 0 bases, with 16 bases lying between them. The germline CDR1 and CDR2 sequences are KGHSH and LQKENI. For the CDR3, the DNA is TGTGCCAGCTCACAAACAGGCAGGGGAATCTCTGGGGCCAACGTCCTGACTTTC. Amino acid sequence: CASSQTGRGISGANVLTF.

The chain uses TRBV7-9 and TRBJ2-1; D gene ambiguous. Germline loops: CDR1 SEHNR, CDR2 FQNEAQ (reference sequence). The V end was cut by 3 bases, the J end by 3 bases, with 6 bases between. This CDR3 has 13 amino acids. CDR3 DNA: TGTGCCAGCAGCTTTTTCGACTACAATGAGCAGTTCTTC. It yields the protein CASSFFDYNEQFF.

The rearrangement uses TRBV10-2 and TRBJ1-5, with D perhaps matching TRBD1 (6 bases). The CDR3 spans 14 residues. The V end lost 2 bases, the J end lost 6 bases, and 11 bases lay between the germline ends. The V gene's germline CDR1 is WSHSY and CDR2 SAAADI. CDR3 in DNA: TGCGCCAGCAGTGAGCAATTACAGGGTCAGCCCCAGCATTTT. It codes for CASSEQLQGQPQHF.

This clonotype was seen more than once but under ten times. The rearrangement uses TRBV10-2 and TRBJ1-5; tentative D call: TRBD1 (6 bases). Germline assignment: CDR1 WSHSY and CDR2 SAAADI. Trimming pared 1 base from V and 2 bases from J, leaving 9 bases between. This CDR3 spans 15 amino acids. DNA of the CDR3: TGCGCCAGCAGTGAGTTGTCAGGGGGCAATCAGCCCCAGCATTTT. This translates into CASSELSGGNQPQHF.

This clonotype was seen a handful of times. The chain couples TRBV20-1 to TRBJ2-5, with a weak D call TRBD1 (6 bases). V was clipped by 6 bases and J by 3 bases, with 11 bases between them. Germline CDR1 DFQATT, CDR2 SNEGSKA (reference sequence). This CDR3 is 12 amino acids long. Here the CDR3 reads CSARTAEETQYF. The DNA for the CDR3 is TGCAGTGCCAGGACAGCAGAAGAGACCCAGTACTTC.

This clonotype was picked up a small number of times. This chain connects TRBV25-1 to TRBJ1-2; D is unclear. This CDR3 contains 13 residues. Germline CDR1 is MGHDK and CDR2 is SYGVNS. V gave up 3 bases and J gave up 4 bases, with 9 bases separating them. The CDR3 nucleotides are TGTGCCAGCAGTGAGAATAGGGCCTATGGCTACACCTTC. It translates to CASSENRAYGYTF.

This clonotype came up a few times. V gene TRBV29-1 combines with J gene TRBJ2-7; a weak D match, TRBD2 (6 bases). The V and J ends lost 4 bases and 2 bases respectively, with 9 bases between them. CDR3 length: 12 amino acids. In germline, CDR1 is SQVTM, CDR2 ANQGSEA. The CDR3 spells CSVGGETYEQYF. CDR3 sequence (DNA): TGCAGCGTTGGCGGGGAGACCTACGAGCAGTACTTC.

This clonotype was picked up a small number of times. The rearrangement links TRBV7-8 to TRBJ2-3, with 8 bases matching TRBD2. Trimming removed 7 bases from V and 0 bases from J; junction bases left unmatched: 12. This CDR3 has 17 amino acids. Germline CDR1 and CDR2: SGHVS and FQNEAQ. DNA for the CDR3: TGTGCCAGCACCCTTAGCGGGGCGCCGATTAGCACAGATACGCAGTATTTT. Translation: CASTLSGAPISTDTQYF.